These 10 T cell receptor beta chains were sequenced from one sample in a study of T cells in localized non-small cell lung cancer. Sequenced by immunoSEQ multiplex PCR; TCRdb stores in-frame clones only, minus some. Of 60,000 to 65,000 clones detected, roughly 90% appear once; the ten largest clones hold around 1.8%. The specimen comprised peripheral blood, sampled before any cancer treatment. The source of these receptors is a woman between 35 and 75 years old with stage I lung adenocarcinoma.

V and J are TRBV30 and TRBJ1-5; unclear D gene. The CDR3 contains 13 residues. Trimming left V 4 bases short and J 1 base short, with 8 bases between. Germline CDR1 reads GTSNPN; CDR2 reads SVGIG (reference sequence). CDR3: CAWTWGSNQPQHF. The CDR3 DNA follows: TGTGCCTGGACATGGGGAAGCAATCAGCCCCAGCATTTT.

This chain joins TRBV5-6 and TRBJ1-2; 7 positions match TRBD1. V was pared by 3 bases and J by 7 bases, with 9 bases of the junction left unmatched. The CDR3 has 14 amino acids. Germline-derived CDR1 and CDR2 are SGHDT and YYEEEE. The CDR3 sequence is CASSWGQRDGGYTF. The CDR3 DNA follows: TGTGCCAGCAGCTGGGGACAGAGGGATGGTGGCTACACCTTC.

This CDR3 is CASRQGDTEAFF. In nucleotides, the CDR3 is TGTGCCTCAAGACAGGGCGACACTGAAGCTTTCTTT. The chain has TRBV30 and TRBJ1-1; 7 positions match TRBD1. CDR1 is GTSNPN and CDR2 is SVGIG in the germline V gene (reference sequence). The CDR3 is 12 amino acids. Trimming cost V 7 bases and J 3 bases; bases outside gene matches: 5. Supplemented by reference TRBV30 and TRBJ1-1, the full variable domain reads SQTIHQWPATLVQPVGSPLSLECTVEGTSNPNLYWYRQAAGRGLQLLFYSVGIGQISSEVPQNLSASRPQDRQFILSSKKLLLSDSGFYLCASRQGDTEAFFGQGTRLTVV.

V is TRBV28 and J is TRBJ2-7; TRBD1 might be the D (5 bases). CDR3 size: 14 residues. V lost 7 bases and J lost 2, with 15 bases in between. CDR1 is MDHEN, CDR2 SYDVKM, per germline. DNA of the CDR3: TGTGCCAGCACTAACTGGGGCCGCACCTACGAGCAGTACTTC. It codes for CASTNWGRTYEQYF.

The V gene is TRBV4-3, the J gene TRBJ1-1; the match to TRBD1 covers 7 bases. Germline values: CDR1 LGHNA, CDR2 YSLEER. The CDR3 runs 17 residues. V trimming: 0 bases; J trimming: 0 bases; junction bases outside the gene matches: 7. The CDR3 protein is CASSQDGRGKLNTEAFF. Written as DNA, the CDR3 is TGCGCCAGCAGCCAAGATGGCAGGGGGAAATTGAACACTGAAGCTTTCTTT.

The J gene is TRBJ2-1, the V gene TRBV30; 8 positions agree with TRBD2. This CDR3 contains 14 residues. Germline loops: CDR1 GTSNPN, CDR2 SVGIG (reference sequence). V lost 4 bases and J lost 10; bases outside the gene matches: 12. The CDR3 loop reads CAWKWSGRAKEQFF. The CDR3 coding sequence is TGTGCCTGGAAGTGGAGCGGGAGAGCGAAGGAGCAGTTCTTC.

The chain employs TRBV7-2 and TRBJ2-7; 10 bases are a match to TRBD2. The CDR3 extends over 15 amino acids. Germline V CDR1 and CDR2: SGHTA, FQGNSA. The junction had 7 bases not matched to a gene; V was cut back by 6 bases and J by 2 bases. The CDR3 here is CASRGGLAVPYEQYF. The CDR3 DNA reads as TGTGCCAGCAGGGGTGGACTAGCGGTACCCTACGAGCAGTACTTC.

V gene TRBV19 combines with J gene TRBJ2-3, with D tentatively TRBD1 or TRBD2 (5 bases each). V lost 1 base and J 6 bases, leaving 8 bases between the germline ends. CDR1 is LNHDA, CDR2 SQIVND, per germline (reference sequence). This CDR3 has 13 amino acids. CDR3: CASSIGGADTQYF. The CDR3, as DNA: TGTGCCAGTAGTATAGGAGGGGCCGATACGCAGTATTTT. Based on the CDR3 plus reference TRBV19 and TRBJ2-3, the full variable domain is DGGITQSPKYLFRKEGQNVTLSCEQNLNHDAMYWYRQDPGQGLRLIYYSQIVNDFQKGDIAEGYSVSREKKESFPLTVTSAQKNPTAFYLCASSIGGADTQYFGPGTRLTVL.

The chain uses TRBV19 and TRBJ2-2; TRBD2 aligns across 7 bases. V was pared by 6 bases and J by 5 bases, with 9 bases of the junction left unmatched. CDR1 is LNHDA, CDR2 SQIVND, per germline (reference sequence). This CDR3 spans 15 amino acids. CDR3 sequence: CASSDSGTTTGELFF. The CDR3 DNA reads TGTGCCAGTAGCGATTCCGGGACTACAACCGGGGAGCTGTTTTTT.

The table lists this clone with a count of one. J is TRBJ2-2 and V is TRBV5-1; 7 bases are a match to TRBD1. V trimming: 3 bases; J trimming: 7 bases; junction bases outside the gene matches: 15. Germline loops: CDR1 SGHRS, CDR2 YFSETQ. This CDR3 is built from 17 residues. The CDR3 DNA follows: TGCGCCAGCAGCTCCCTAGGTTTGACAGGGTTGAACGGGGAGCTGTTTTTT. Translation: CASSSLGLTGLNGELFF.